This TCR beta chain was captured in a study of blood T cell repertoires in COVID-19. Study in general: The study drew acute and convalescent COVID-19 samples from the United States, Italy and Spain. Sources were T cells, B-cell-depleted T cells, or PBMCs; the material itself was cDNA or gDNA.

Original data processing: Reference gene primer amplification gave estimated nucleated cell counts. Here immunoSEQ multiplex PCR was the method, and the copy in TCRdb shows in-frame clones only, minus some. V and J calls and clone size are copied from that table; D and trimming were computed from the DNA. The sample yields some 33,000 clones, 90% seen once. The ends were cut back, 4 bases at V and 3 bases at J, with 4 bases in the middle. The CDR3 loop spans 11 amino acids. The sequence came from a man in his 70s with active or convalescent COVID-19. Sequencing input: peripheral blood. This chain uses TRBV12-3 or TRBV12-4 with TRBJ2-7, with unresolved D. CDR3 loop: CASSSYYEQYF. The CDR3 DNA reads as TGTGCCAGCAGTTCCTACTACGAGCAGTACTTC.